This T cell receptor beta chain was sequenced in a study of T cell clonality in common variable immunodeficiency. General study results and limits: Patient heterogeneity in the CVID cohort limited correlations between repertoire features and clinical complications.

The assay was immunoSEQ multiplex PCR, and TCRdb's table has in-frame clones only and misses some. The sample presents under 45,000 clones, none singletons. This clone was seen only a few times. What it binds is not known. Sequencing used peripheral blood mononuclear cells. The TCR was taken from a person aged 18 to 70 in good health.

CDR3 region: CAISDGQPNNSPLHF. CDR3 DNA, as far as it was read: TGTGCCATCAGTGATGGACAGCCCAATAATTCACCC. The chain recombines TRBV10-3 with TRBJ1-6, with D possibly matching TRBD1 (6 bases). The CDR3 extends 3 residues past the end of the read, so its final part is completed from the germline J gene. Germline V gene lookup returns CDR1 ENHRY and CDR2 SYGVKD. The CDR3 has 15 residues. Deletions cut 3 bases from V and 5 bases from J, with 11 bases between.